The 8 T cell receptor beta chains listed next were all sequenced from one sample in a study of blood T cells in healthy people across ages. It was with a sample-barcoded 5' primer and a J-beta primer mix that a second PCR of roughly 7 to 12 cycles was run. One entry per CDR3 protein results from TCRdb running MiXCR on the 5' RACE reads. The data hold around 670,000 distinct CDR3 sequences, with approximately 30% observed a single time. Sequencing was carried out using blood. These receptors were taken from a woman at least 80 years old in good health.

This clonotype has more than one count but fewer than ten. V gene TRBV5-1 combines with J gene TRBJ2-3; tentatively, D is TRBD1 or TRBD2 (5 bases each). Germline CDR1 SGHRS, CDR2 YFSETQ. The CDR3 runs 13 residues. The ends were cut back, 4 bases at V and 6 bases at J, with 12 bases in the middle. CDR3 sequence reads: CASSPGACDTQYF. As DNA, the CDR3 is TGCGCCAGCAGCCCCGGGGCTTGCGATACGCAGTATTTT.

Many counts were recorded for this clonotype. The chain employs TRBV3-1 and TRBJ2-5, with 8 bases that match TRBD2. The CDR3 runs 16 residues. V trimming: 3 bases; J trimming: 4 bases; junction bases outside the gene matches: 10. From germline, CDR1 is LGHDT and CDR2 YNNKEL (reference sequence). The CDR3 region has the DNA TGTGCCAGCAGCCATGCCCTCGGGACTAGAGCAGAGACCCAGTACTTC. It translates to CASSHALGTRAETQYF.

In this sample, this clonotype turned up many times. J is TRBJ2-6 and V is TRBV20-1; 7 bases agree with TRBD2. Germline CDR1 is DFQATT and CDR2 is SNEGSKA (reference sequence). This CDR3 comprises 16 residues. The CDR3 here is CAFRGGPIPGANVLTF. In nucleotides, the CDR3 is TGCGCATTTCGCGGGGGTCCCATTCCTGGGGCCAACGTCCTGACTTTC.

This clonotype has only one observation. This chain connects TRBV7-2 to TRBJ2-7; unclear D gene. CDR3 length: 14 amino acids. CDR1 and CDR2 (germline): SGHTA, FQGNSA. Trimming left V 7 bases short and J 2 bases short, with 15 bases between. The CDR3 is CASTQKGFAYEQYF. The CDR3 DNA follows: TGTGCCAGCACCCAAAAGGGTTTCGCCTACGAGCAGTACTTC.

This clonotype was counted many times. The genes are TRBV11-2 and TRBJ2-7; a weak D match, TRBD1 (6 bases). Trimming shortened V by 5 bases and J by 2 bases, and 19 bases separated the two germline ends. The CDR3 covers 16 residues. Germline CDR1 is SGHAT and CDR2 is FQNNGV. This CDR3 is CASSPRRDKFTYEQYF. The CDR3 region has the DNA TGTGCCAGCAGCCCTAGACGGGACAAATTTACCTACGAGCAGTACTTC.

This clonotype occurred many times. The chain couples TRBV20-1 to TRBJ2-3; 7 bases line up with TRBD1. Trimming removed 3 bases from V and 6 bases from J; junction bases left unmatched: 3. Germline assignment: CDR1 DFQATT and CDR2 SNEGSKA (reference sequence). CDR3 size: 12 residues. The chain's CDR3 is CSARETGDTQYF. The DNA for the CDR3 is TGCAGTGCTAGGGAGACAGGGGATACGCAGTATTTT.

In this sample, this clonotype turned up many times. V usage is TRBV28 and J usage is TRBJ2-7; weak D call: TRBD1 (6 bases). V was clipped by 2 bases and J by 0 bases, with 17 bases between them. This CDR3 spans 17 amino acids. Germline CDR1 is MDHEN and CDR2 is SYDVKM. CDR3 in amino acids: CASSLPPPGRGSYEQYF. CDR3 coding DNA: TGTGCCAGCAGTTTACCTCCCCCCGGCAGGGGCTCCTACGAGCAGTACTTC.

This clonotype has only a few counts. Possible read error: a much larger clone is one base away. This chain connects TRBV20-1 to TRBJ2-5; TRBD2 matches at 11 bases. Trimming cost V 6 bases and J 5 bases; bases outside gene matches: 8. CDR3 size: 14 residues. From germline, CDR1 is DFQATT and CDR2 SNEGSKA (reference sequence). The CDR3 nucleotides are TGCAGTGCCAATAGCGGGGGGGATGGGGAGACCCAGTACTTC. Translated: CSANSGGDGETQYF.